A selection of T cell receptor beta chains follows, all from one sample in a study of glioma-infiltrating T cells. One entry per CDR3 protein results from TCRdb running MiXCR on the multiplex PCR reads. The sample has 15,000 to 20,000 distinct CDR3 sequences, over 45% seen once. The sample consisted of glioma tissue, nonneoplastic brain tissue, or PBMCs (not recorded which). Receptor source: a human donor with low-grade glioma or glioblastoma, undergoing nonglioma brain surgery, or in good health (not recorded which). CDR3s include the opening cysteine and the closing phenylalanine or tryptophan. Each record gives: D gene, V gene, J gene, CDR3 protein. The D gene is left open where the match is weak.

TRBD1	TRBV5-1	TRBJ2-7	CASSLTGDGEQYF
NA	TRBV25-1	TRBJ1-1	CASREDTEAFF
NA	TRBV29-1	TRBJ2-7	CSIAGIYEQYF
NA	TRBV14	TRBJ1-1	CASSLLLGGVGEAFF
TRBD2	TRBV20-1	TRBJ2-5	CSAKTSGGTQETQYF
NA	TRBV27	TRBJ2-3	CASSLSAALTDTQYF
TRBD1	TRBV6-2/TRBV6-3	TRBJ2-1	CASSWDRGTYNEQFF
NA	TRBV7-2	TRBJ2-2	CASTFTNTGELFF
NA	TRBV20-1	TRBJ2-3	CSARDRVDTQYF
TRBD2	TRBV4-1	TRBJ2-1	CASSQERAGGYNEQFF
NA	TRBV7-3	TRBJ2-7	CASSLDENSYEQYF
NA	TRBV20-1	TRBJ1-5	CSAPRGVSNQPQHF
TRBD1	TRBV20-1	TRBJ1-5	CSVGSGTGRGQPQHF
TRBD2	TRBV5-1	TRBJ2-3	CASSEELAGTDTQYF
NA	TRBV18	TRBJ1-1	CASSPLQGSDTEAFF